One sample yielded the 16 T cell receptor beta chains listed below, sequenced in a study of shared clonotypes between healthy human individuals. Using immunoSEQ multiplex PCR, the repertoire was profiled, and TCRdb retains in-frame clones only, with some absent. The sample carries roughly 2.4 million clones, almost 96% recorded once. The sample taken for sequencing was naive CD4+ T cells sorted from blood. The subset denotes: CD45RA+ positively selected. These receptors originate from a man younger than 30 in good health.

The J gene is TRBJ2-3, the V gene TRBV10-2, with 9 nucleotides matching TRBD2. The V gene end was trimmed by 11 bases and the J gene end by 3 bases; junction bases not matched to a gene: 6. The CDR3 spans 13 residues. CDR1 and CDR2 (germline): WSHSY, SAAADI. The CDR3 DNA follows: TGCGCCGGGAGCGGGAGGTCTACAGATACGCAGTATTTT. Its protein product is CAGSGRSTDTQYF.

Of note for this clone: This same CDR3 is encoded by further DNA sequences in the sample. The rearrangement uses TRBV5-1 and TRBJ1-3; D unclear. The CDR3 extends over 13 amino acids. With 5 bases removed from V and 0 bases from J, the gap between germline ends came to 6 bases. Germline CDR1 reads SGHRS; CDR2 reads YFSETQ. The CDR3 DNA follows: TGCGCCAGCAGTTCGTCCTCTGGAAACACCATATATTTT. The encoded protein is CASSSSSGNTIYF.

This chain joins TRBV7-2 and TRBJ2-7; TRBD2 aligns across 9 bases. Trimming at V came to 5 bases and at J to 4 bases, leaving 9 bases not matched to a gene. The CDR3 length is 15 residues. Germline CDR1 is SGHTA and CDR2 is FQGNSA. In DNA form, the CDR3 reads TGTGCCAGCAGCCTAGTAGTAGCGGGAGTTTACGAGCAGTACTTC. Translating gives CASSLVVAGVYEQYF.

With regard to this clone: This same CDR3 is encoded by further DNA sequences in the sample. The chain is built from TRBV5-1 and TRBJ2-5, with D hard to call. V lost 1 base and J 5 bases, leaving 3 bases between the germline ends. The germline V gene has CDR1 SGHRS and CDR2 YFSETQ. CDR3 length: 11 amino acids. DNA of the CDR3: TGCGCCAGCAGCTTGTCCGAGACCCAGTACTTC. Encoded protein: CASSLSETQYF.

This rearrangement joins TRBV7-6 to TRBJ2-2; TRBD1 aligns across 10 bases. V dropped 4 bases and J dropped 4; count of bases not matched to a gene: 6. Germline assignment: CDR1 SGHVS and CDR2 FNYEAQ. CDR3 length: 16 amino acids. CDR3 sequence (DNA): TGTGCCAGCAGCTCCGCGGGACAGGGGATCACCGGGGAGCTGTTTTTT. Its translation is CASSSAGQGITGELFF.

The chain has TRBV28 and TRBJ1-1, with TRBD1 matching over 10 bases. Germline V gives CDR1 MDHEN, CDR2 SYDVKM. The CDR3 is 15 amino acids. Trimming at V came to 5 bases and at J to 1 base, leaving 4 bases not matched to a gene. The CDR3 DNA follows: TGTGCCAGCAGTCCGACAGGGGGCTCGAACACTGAAGCTTTCTTT. This codes for CASSPTGGSNTEAFF.

This clone showed up just a few times. This CDR3 is also generated by other DNA sequences in the sample. This chain uses TRBV30 with TRBJ2-7; possibly TRBD1 for D (7 bases). The CDR3 spans 13 residues. CDR1 GTSNPN and CDR2 SVGIG come from the germline V gene (reference sequence). Trimming took 1 base from V and 7 from J, leaving 14 bases between them. The CDR3 sequence: CAWSAGGPGEQYF. As DNA, the CDR3 is TGTGCCTGGAGTGCAGGGGGGCCAGGAGAGCAGTACTTC.

V gene TRBV11-2 combines with J gene TRBJ2-7, with TRBD1 identical over 7 bases. From germline, CDR1 is SGHAT and CDR2 FQNNGV. The CDR3 has 16 amino acids. The V and J ends lost 2 bases and 6 bases, in that order; junction bases with no gene match: 13. The CDR3 DNA is TGTGCCAGCAGCTTAATAGGGGGCAGCCTAGGGGCCGAGCAGTACTTC. As protein: CASSLIGGSLGAEQYF. Full variable domain (missing parts from reference TRBV11-2 and TRBJ2-7): EAGVAQSPRYKIIEKRQSVAFWCNPISGHATLYWYQQILGQGPKLLIQFQNNGVVDDSQLPKDRFSAERLKGVDSTLKIQPAKLEDSAVYLCASSLIGGSLGAEQYFGPGTRLTVT.

This chain links TRBV10-3 with TRBJ1-4; D is possibly TRBD1 (6 bases). Germline assignment: CDR1 ENHRY and CDR2 SYGVKD. The CDR3 has 16 amino acids. Trimming took off 0 bases at V and 1 base at J, with 9 bases between the two ends. CDR3 amino acids: CAISESTGLTNEKLFF. CDR3 coding DNA: TGTGCCATCAGTGAGTCTACAGGGTTAACTAATGAAAAACTGTTTTTT.

The chain links TRBV5-1 to TRBJ1-5; 7 bases are a match to TRBD1. This CDR3 has 14 amino acids. The V and J ends lost 5 bases and 5 bases, in that order; junction bases with no gene match: 7. The germline gives CDR1 SGHRS, CDR2 YFSETQ. CDR3 nucleotides: TGCGCCAGCAGTAGGGGGCCAATGGATCAGCCCCAGCATTTT. Amino acid sequence: CASSRGPMDQPQHF.

This clone is a singleton in its sample. The CDR3 bases are TGTGCCAGCAGCCCCCGGACTAACACCGGGGAGCTGTTTTTT. Its protein is CASSPRTNTGELFF. The V and J genes are TRBV14 and TRBJ2-2; possible D gene TRBD2, 5 bases. CDR3 length: 14 amino acids. CDR1 SGHDN and CDR2 FVKESK come from the germline V gene. With 4 bases removed from V and 2 bases from J, the gap between germline ends came to 8 bases. Full variable domain (outside the CDR3, taken from reference TRBV14 and TRBJ2-2): EAGVTQFPSHSVIEKGQTVTLRCDPISGHDNLYWYRRVMGKEIKFLLHFVKESKQDESGMPNNRFLAERTGGTYSTLKVQPAELEDSGVYFCASSPRTNTGELFFGEGSRLTVL.

The chain has TRBV6-5 and TRBJ1-5; 7 bases are shared with TRBD1. With V trimmed by 8 bases and J by 5 bases, 12 bases remained unmatched. The CDR3 contains 15 residues. Germline V CDR1 and CDR2: MNHEY, SVGAGI. Here the CDR3 DNA reads TGTGCCAGCGGGAATTTACAGGGGAGCGATCAGCCCCAGCATTTT. Protein sequence: CASGNLQGSDQPQHF.

V is TRBV7-9 and J is TRBJ1-4; D gene ambiguous. The germline CDR1 and CDR2 sequences are SEHNR and FQNEAQ (reference sequence). Trimming removed 8 bases at V and 0 bases at J, with 7 bases between. This CDR3 is 13 amino acids long. CDR3 nucleotide sequence: TGTGCCAGCGGCGTCGCAACTAATGAAAAACTGTTTTTT. Its protein product is CASGVATNEKLFF. Drawing the rest from reference TRBV7-9 and TRBJ1-4, the complete variable domain is DTGVSQNPRHKITKRGQNVTFRCDPISEHNRLYWYRQTLGQGPEFLTYFQNEAQLEKSRLLSDRFSAERPKGSFSTLEIQRTEQGDSAMYLCASGVATNEKLFFGSGTQLSVL.

The V and J genes are TRBV18 and TRBJ2-3, with D tentatively TRBD1 (6 bases). This CDR3 is built from 15 residues. Trimming took 3 bases from V and 0 from J, leaving 10 bases between them. CDR1 and CDR2 from the germline V gene are KGHSH and LQKENI. CDR3 amino acids: CASSPLGASTDTQYF. As DNA, the CDR3 is TGTGCCAGCTCACCGTTGGGGGCTAGCACAGATACGCAGTATTTT.

The chain uses TRBV5-1 and TRBJ2-7; D is unclear. The germline V gene has CDR1 SGHRS and CDR2 YFSETQ. The CDR3 runs to 14 residues. Trimming left V 2 bases short and J 5 bases short, with 14 bases between. The DNA for the CDR3 is TGCGCCAGCAGCTTCCTAGTATTAAGCGACGAGCAGTACTTC. Its translation: CASSFLVLSDEQYF.

The chain links TRBV7-8 to TRBJ2-7; 10 bases fit TRBD2. Germline lookup yields CDR1 SGHVS and CDR2 FQNEAQ. CDR3 length: 17 residues. J was trimmed by 2 bases and V by 0 bases; bases with no gene match: 7. The CDR3 protein is CASSLAVGLAETYEQYF. In DNA, the CDR3 is TGTGCCAGCAGCTTAGCAGTCGGACTAGCGGAGACCTACGAGCAGTACTTC.